This T cell receptor (beta chain) was recorded in a study of blood T cell repertoires in COVID-19. Overall study context: Acute and convalescent COVID-19 specimens originated in the United States, Italy and Spain. PBMCs, B-cell-depleted T cells, or T cells provided the cDNA or gDNA that made up the material.

The germline CDR1 and CDR2 sequences are LNHDA and SQIVND (reference sequence). The V gene lost 7 bases and the J gene lost 1 base, with 11 bases spanning the gap. The CDR3 is 14 amino acids. In the study's own analysis: Using reference gene primer amplification, nucleated cell counts were estimated. Sequencing was performed with immunoSEQ multiplex PCR; in TCRdb, only in-frame clones are kept and a portion is missing. The DNA was the basis for D and trimming; V, J and clone size are from that table. Of 150,000 to 200,000 clones in the sample, about 87% were seen once. The V and J genes are TRBV19 and TRBJ2-1; no firm D call. The sample comprised peripheral blood. The source is a woman aged 50 to 60 with acute or convalescent COVID-19. The DNA for the CDR3 is TGTGCCAGTAACTCAGCTAGATCCTACAATGAGCAGTTCTTC. Amino acid sequence: CASNSARSYNEQFF.